Below are 18 T cell receptor beta chains sequenced from a single sample in a study of sequential checkpoint blockade in melanoma. Profiling relied on immunoSEQ multiplex PCR, and the TCRdb table lists in-frame clones only, not all of them. In the table there are 17,000 or so clones, 70% of which are singletons. Treatment specified: randomized to nivolumab then ipilimumab (arm A) or the reverse (arm B). The input for sequencing was CD8+ T cells sorted from blood (inferred from file names), taken from a patient given nivolumab and ipilimumab in sequence. These receptors all come from a human donor with melanoma.

Concerning this clone: Other DNA sequences from this sample encode an identical CDR3 as well. The chain recombines TRBV6-5 with TRBJ1-2, with 7 bases aligning to TRBD1. V dropped 2 bases and J dropped 1; count of bases not matched to a gene: 4. CDR1 and CDR2 from the germline V gene are MNHEY and SVGAGI. The CDR3 is made up of 15 amino acids. The CDR3: CASSYRDSFNYGYTF. CDR3 nucleotides: TGTGCCAGCAGTTACAGGGACAGCTTTAACTATGGCTACACCTTC.

This clone has a single count. The chain recombines TRBV9 with TRBJ1-2, with D possibly TRBD1 on 6 matching bases. V was shortened by 3 bases and J by 2 bases, with 8 bases between the two germline ends. Germline-derived CDR1 and CDR2 are SGDLS and YYNGEE. CDR3 size: 13 residues. The DNA of the CDR3 is TGTGCCAGCAGCGACAGGGCCAACTATGGCTACACCTTC. Translation gives CASSDRANYGYTF.

The rearrangement uses TRBV6-5 and TRBJ1-2; 8 nucleotides align to TRBD1. The CDR3 contains 16 residues. V gave up 4 bases and J gave up 4 bases; unmatched junction bases: 11. Per the germline V gene, CDR1 is MNHEY and CDR2 is SVGAGI. As DNA, the CDR3 is TGTGCCAGCAGTTTCAGCAAACAGGGGGGGGCCTATGGCTACACCTTC. Amino acids: CASSFSKQGGAYGYTF.

V gene TRBV2 combines with J gene TRBJ2-3, with a tentative D call TRBD2 (5 bases). The V gene's germline CDR1 is SNHLY and CDR2 FYNNEI. Trimming removed 5 bases at V and 6 bases at J, with 21 bases between. This CDR3 region has 16 residues. The CDR3 region has the DNA TGTGCCAGCAGTCCCCGAGCCAGTAATTCGGGGGATACGCAGTATTTT. Translated, it gives CASSPRASNSGDTQYF.

On this clone: The junction differs from germline at one of its ends, possibly a read error. The V call is TRBV5-1, the J call TRBJ1-5, with D unresolved. The CDR3 contains 15 residues. CDR1 is SGHRS and CDR2 is YFSETQ in the germline V gene. The CDR3 bases are TGCGCCGGCAGCCTTGGGCCAAATAGCAATCAGCCCCAGCATTTT. This translates into CAGSLGPNSNQPQHF.

This chain links TRBV2 with TRBJ1-1; D may be TRBD1 (6 bases). The CDR3 has 14 amino acids. The germline V gene encodes CDR1 SNHLY and CDR2 FYNNEI. Trimming left V 5 bases short and J 1 base short, with 11 bases between. CDR3 nucleotides: TGTGCCAGCAGTCGGGGACATTCGAACACTGAAGCTTTCTTT. Translated: CASSRGHSNTEAFF.

The V call is TRBV2, the J call TRBJ2-2; D perhaps matches TRBD1 (5 bases). Germline CDR1 is SNHLY and CDR2 is FYNNEI. The CDR3 is 13 amino acids. V was trimmed by 8 bases and J by 4 bases, leaving 11 bases between them. This chain's CDR3 is CASDRDGTGELFF. In nucleotides, the CDR3 is TGTGCCAGCGACAGAGACGGCACCGGGGAGCTGTTTTTT.

The chain couples TRBV21-1 to TRBJ1-2; the DNA was not used to check the table's D call, TRBD1. TRBV21-1 is a pseudogene. The CDR3 has 11 residues. CDR3 protein: CASSKSIGYTF. The DNA for the CDR3 is TGTGCCAGCAGCAAATCAATTGGCTACACCTTC.

This chain connects TRBV7-2 to TRBJ2-5, with D perhaps matching TRBD2 (6 bases). TRBJ2-7 explains the end of the DNA better; the J call may be wrong. The CDR3 totals 14 residues. Germline V gene lookup returns CDR1 SGHTA and CDR2 FQGNSA. CDR3 protein: CASSLGEEPYEQYF. The CDR3 bases are TGTGCCAGCAGCTTAGGGGAGGAACCCTACGAGCAGTACTTC.

The sample holds a few counts of this clone. V gene TRBV13 combines with J gene TRBJ1-1; 7 bases map to TRBD1. Germline-derived CDR1 and CDR2 are PRHDT and FYEKMQ (reference sequence). This CDR3 region has 15 residues. The V gene end was trimmed by 0 bases and the J gene end by 1 base; junction bases not matched to a gene: 2. CDR3 coding DNA: TGTGCCAGCAGCTTAGGCTACAGGGGGAACACTGAAGCTTTCTTT. It encodes CASSLGYRGNTEAFF. The entire variable domain, with the rest obtained from reference TRBV13 and TRBJ1-1, is as follows: AAGVIQSPRHLIKEKRETATLKCYPIPRHDTVYWYQQGPGQDPQFLISFYEKMQSDKGSIPDRFSAQQFSDYHSELNMSSLELGDSALYFCASSLGYRGNTEAFFGQGTRLTVV.

The chain uses TRBV5-6 and TRBJ2-3; unclear D gene. This CDR3 is built from 12 residues. With 1 base removed from V and 3 bases from J, the gap between germline ends came to 3 bases. The germline V gene encodes CDR1 SGHDT and CDR2 YYEEEE. Written as DNA, the CDR3 is TGTGCCAGCAGCTTGCATACAGATACGCAGTATTTT. It encodes CASSLHTDTQYF. Using reference TRBV5-6 and TRBJ2-3 for the parts outside the CDR3, the full variable domain is DAGVTQSPTHLIKTRGQQVTLRCSPKSGHDTVSWYQQALGQGPQFIFQYYEEEERQRGNFPDRFSGHQFPNYSSELNVNALLLGDSALYLCASSLHTDTQYFGPGTRLTVL.

A note on this clone: At one boundary the junction diverges from the germline segment, which might be a read error. For the CDR3, the DNA is TGTGCCATCAGTGAGTTCCAGGACAGGGGCTACGAGCAGTACTTC. Its protein product is CAISEFQDRGYEQYF. The chain has TRBV6-1 and TRBJ2-7; TRBD1 matches at 9 bases. CDR3 size: 15 residues. Germline loops: CDR1 MNHNS, CDR2 SASEGT.

The gene calls are TRBV29-1 and TRBJ2-1, with D possibly TRBD2 on 6 matching bases. This CDR3 has 13 amino acids. Germline lookup yields CDR1 SQVTM and CDR2 ANQGSEA. The V end lost 5 bases, the J end lost 5 bases, and 13 bases lay between the germline ends. CDR3 amino acids: CSVMELAHNEQFF. CDR3 DNA sequence: TGCAGCGTTATGGAACTAGCACACAATGAGCAGTTCTTC.

The V call is TRBV27, the J call TRBJ2-1; TRBD2 matches 16 bases. Germline CDR1 and CDR2: MNHEY and SMNVEV (reference sequence). The CDR3 has 16 amino acids. Losses at the gene ends were 3 bases for V and 7 bases for J; bases not matched to a gene: 3. This chain's CDR3 is CASSLGLAGGPNEQFF. In nucleotides, the CDR3 is TGTGCCAGCAGTTTGGGACTAGCGGGAGGGCCAAATGAGCAGTTCTTC.

This rearrangement joins TRBV25-1 to TRBJ2-3; tentatively, D is TRBD2 (5 bases). With 2 bases removed from V and 2 bases from J, the gap between germline ends came to 8 bases. The germline V gene has CDR1 MGHDK and CDR2 SYGVNS. The CDR3 has 14 residues. CDR3 in DNA: TGTGCCAGCAGTGAAGCTAGCCTCACAGATACGCAGTATTTT. It encodes CASSEASLTDTQYF. Complete variable domain (other parts from reference TRBV25-1 and TRBJ2-3): EADIYQTPRYLVIGTGKKITLECSQTMGHDKMYWYQQDPGMELHLIHYSYGVNSTEKGDLSSESTVSRIRTEHFPLTLESARPSHTSQYLCASSEASLTDTQYFGPGTRLTVL.

The chain recombines TRBV13 with TRBJ1-2; a possible D gene is TRBD1 (5 bases). This CDR3 spans 16 amino acids. V was shortened by 4 bases and J by 0 bases, with 15 bases between the two germline ends. From germline, CDR1 is PRHDT and CDR2 FYEKMQ (reference sequence). The CDR3, as DNA: TGTGCCAGCAGCTCACAGCGTGCAGGGACTAACTATGGCTACACCTTC. This sequence encodes CASSSQRAGTNYGYTF.

The chain joins TRBV15 to TRBJ2-1, with TRBD2 identical over 11 bases. This CDR3 has 17 residues. CDR1 LNHNV and CDR2 YYDKDF come from the germline V gene (reference sequence). The junction had 4 bases not matched to a gene; V was cut back by 3 bases and J by 0 bases. For the CDR3, the DNA is TGTGCCACCAGCAGTACTAGCGGGGGAAGCTCCTACAATGAGCAGTTCTTC. It specifies CATSSTSGGSSYNEQFF.

The gene calls are TRBV7-9 and TRBJ2-3, with 7 nucleotides matching TRBD2. Germline CDR1 and CDR2: SEHNR and FQNEAQ (reference sequence). The CDR3 runs to 16 residues. Unmatched junction bases numbered 7, after V lost 4 bases and J lost 0 bases. CDR3 coding DNA: TGTGCCAGCAGCTCCTCCGGGACTACCAGCACAGATACGCAGTATTTT. Its protein is CASSSSGTTSTDTQYF. The full variable domain, completed using reference TRBV7-9 and TRBJ2-3, is DTGVSQNPRHKITKRGQNVTFRCDPISEHNRLYWYRQTLGQGPEFLTYFQNEAQLEKSRLLSDRFSAERPKGSFSTLEIQRTEQGDSAMYLCASSSSGTTSTDTQYFGPGTRLTVL.